This entry describes one T cell receptor (beta chain). In preparing the TRB cDNA libraries, 5' RACE with UMI labels was used. Using the 5' RACE reads, TCRdb records one entry per CDR3 protein without DNA. The listing contains about 130,000 distinct CDR3 sequences. This entry comes from a study of CXCR3-negative and CXCR3-positive naive CD8 T cells. Germline values: CDR1 SEHNR, CDR2 FQNEAQ (reference sequence). CDR3 length equals 17 residues. The chain combines TRBV7-9 with TRBJ2-4; with no DNA, the TCRdb D assignment of TRBD2 cannot be verified. Sequencing was performed on naive CXCR3- CD8+ T cells from blood. The subset here: CD45RO-CCR7+CD27+CD95- naive CD8+ T cells lacking CXCR3 (TNR3-). The receptor was isolated from a human donor in good health. Some clones in this sample may be carry-over from other donors' samples. The CDR3 region is CASSTSGSGRGKNIQYF.